This note documents a single T cell receptor beta chain sequence. Study members were between roughly 18 and 100 years old and lived in around 24 US regions. Cohort assignment relied on participant-reported clinical history. Losses at the gene ends were 1 base for V and 7 bases for J; bases not matched to a gene: 6. The CDR3 has 15 amino acids. The germline gives CDR1 SSHAT, CDR2 FNYEAQ (reference sequence). The data are from a study of blood T cell repertoires in COVID-19. Study-level information: The United States, Italy and Spain provided the acute and convalescent COVID-19 samples.

Sequencing used immunoSEQ multiplex PCR; TCRdb keeps in-frame clones, though not all of them. The table records 220,000 or so clones, nearly 90% of them present only once. V is TRBV7-7 and J is TRBJ2-1; the match to TRBD2 covers 8 bases. The sequence was collected from a young man who had been exposed to COVID-19. The material sequenced was PBMCs or T cells enriched from blood (not recorded which). In DNA form, the CDR3 reads TGTGCCAGCAGCTTAGGAACTAGCGGCGGAAATGAGCAGTTCTTC. It codes for CASSLGTSGGNEQFF. The whole variable domain, filled in from reference TRBV7-7 and TRBJ2-1, reads GAGVSQSPRYKVTKRGQDVTLRCDPISSHATLYWYQQALGQGPEFLTYFNYEAQPDKSGLPSDRFSAERPEGSISTLTIQRTEQRDSAMYRCASSLGTSGGNEQFFGPGTRLTVL.